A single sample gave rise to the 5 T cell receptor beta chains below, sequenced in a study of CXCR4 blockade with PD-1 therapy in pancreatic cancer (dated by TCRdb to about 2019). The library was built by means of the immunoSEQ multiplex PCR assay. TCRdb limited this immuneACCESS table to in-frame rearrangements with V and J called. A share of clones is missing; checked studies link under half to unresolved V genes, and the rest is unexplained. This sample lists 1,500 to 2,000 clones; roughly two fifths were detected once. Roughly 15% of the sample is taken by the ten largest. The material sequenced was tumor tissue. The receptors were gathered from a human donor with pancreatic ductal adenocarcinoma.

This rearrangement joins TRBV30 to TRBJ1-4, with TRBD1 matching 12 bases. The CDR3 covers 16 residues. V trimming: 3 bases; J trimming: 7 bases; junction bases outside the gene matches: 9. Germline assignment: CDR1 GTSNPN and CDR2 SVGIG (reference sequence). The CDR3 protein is CAWSRDRGRGSEKLFF. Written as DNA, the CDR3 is TGTGCCTGGAGCCGGGACAGGGGGCGAGGTAGTGAAAAACTGTTTTTT. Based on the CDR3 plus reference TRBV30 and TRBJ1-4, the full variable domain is SQTIHQWPATLVQPVGSPLSLECTVEGTSNPNLYWYRQAAGRGLQLLFYSVGIGQISSEVPQNLSASRPQDRQFILSSKKLLLSDSGFYLCAWSRDRGRGSEKLFFGSGTQLSVL.

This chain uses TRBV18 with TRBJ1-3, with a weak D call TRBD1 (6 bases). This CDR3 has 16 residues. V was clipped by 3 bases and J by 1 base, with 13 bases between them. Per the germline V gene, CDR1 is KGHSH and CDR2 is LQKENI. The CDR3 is CASSPTPQGSGNTIYF. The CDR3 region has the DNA TGTGCCAGCTCACCCACCCCCCAGGGGTCTGGAAACACCATATATTTT.

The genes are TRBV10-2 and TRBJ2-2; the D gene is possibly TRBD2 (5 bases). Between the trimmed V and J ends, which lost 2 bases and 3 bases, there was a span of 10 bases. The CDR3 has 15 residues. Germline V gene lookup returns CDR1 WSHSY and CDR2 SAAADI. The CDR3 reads CASSEVRGYTGELFF. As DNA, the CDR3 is TGCGCCAGCAGTGAGGTCAGAGGGTACACCGGGGAGCTGTTTTTT.

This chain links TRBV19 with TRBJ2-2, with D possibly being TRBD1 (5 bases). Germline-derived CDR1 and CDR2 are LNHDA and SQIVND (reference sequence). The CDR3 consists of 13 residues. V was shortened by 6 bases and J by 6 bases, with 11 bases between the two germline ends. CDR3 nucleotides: TGTGCCAGTAGAACAGGATACGCCGGGGAGCTGTTTTTT. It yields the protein CASRTGYAGELFF.

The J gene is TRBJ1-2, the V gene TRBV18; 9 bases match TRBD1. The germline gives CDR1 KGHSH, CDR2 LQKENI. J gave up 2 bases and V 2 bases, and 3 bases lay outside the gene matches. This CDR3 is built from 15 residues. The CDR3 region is CASSPGTGLNYGYTF. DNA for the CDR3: TGTGCCAGCTCACCAGGGACAGGGTTAAACTATGGCTACACCTTC.